The next 24 T cell receptor beta chains were all read from a single sample in a study of CD8 T cells in ankylosing spondylitis (dated by TCRdb to 2016 to 2017). Library construction relied on 5' RACE. Data came from an Illumina HiSeq 2500. TCRdb redid the processing of the public reads, applying fastp at Q25 and MiXCR, and retained in-frame beta chains. Duplicate CDR3 protein sequences are folded into a single record with the most common DNA and genes. Counted in this sample were 250,000 or so distinct CDR3 sequences; approximately 12% of them appeared once. Together, the top ten hold approximately 6.6% of the sample. The material sequenced was blood, either unsorted or a sorted T cell fraction (not recorded which). These receptors originate from a male donor with ankylosing spondylitis or in good health (not recorded which).

This clonotype was recorded at least ten times. The genes are TRBV15 and TRBJ2-5; D perhaps matches TRBD2 (6 bases). Germline V gives CDR1 LNHNV, CDR2 YYDKDF (reference sequence). The CDR3 contains 17 residues. Trimming removed 1 base from V and 3 bases from J, with 18 bases in between. The CDR3 bases are TGTGCCACCAGCAGAGGTCGGGGGTCTTCTTCGAAAGAGACCCAGTACTTC. It codes for CATSRGRGSSSKETQYF.

This clonotype was picked up a small number of times. A much larger clone differs from this one at a single base, so this may be a read error. This chain joins TRBV20-1 and TRBJ2-7; the D gene is possibly TRBD2 (7 bases). This CDR3 spans 17 amino acids. Germline-derived CDR1 and CDR2 are DFQATT and SNEGSKA (reference sequence). The CDR3 coding sequence is TGCTGTGCTAGCAAACGGGGAGGGGGGGTTTTCTCCTACGAGCAGTACTTC. Its protein product is CCASKRGGGVFSYEQYF.

The V and J genes are TRBV5-5 and TRBJ2-1; 11 bases agree with TRBD1. Looked up from germline, CDR1 is SGHKS and CDR2 is YYEKEE (reference sequence). The CDR3 sequence is 16 residues long. The V gene end was trimmed by 3 bases and the J gene end by 7 bases; junction bases not matched to a gene: 9. CDR3 bases: TGTGCCAGCAGCTGGACAGGGGGCGTTGAGGGTAATGAGCAGTTCTTC. It translates to CASSWTGGVEGNEQFF.

This clonotype was counted ten times or more. The genes are TRBV12-3 or TRBV12-4 and TRBJ1-2, with D possibly TRBD1 on 5 matching bases. CDR3 length: 13 residues. V dropped 6 bases and J dropped 7 bases, with 15 bases sitting between them. The CDR3 region is CASSLGGFSGYTF. The DNA of the CDR3 is TGTGCCAGCAGCCTCGGGGGGTTTAGTGGCTACACCTTC.

This chain joins TRBV4-1 and TRBJ2-7, with D perhaps matching TRBD1 (7 bases). Trimming took off 3 bases at V and 5 bases at J, with 20 bases between the two ends. The CDR3 is 16 amino acids. CDR1 is MGHRA and CDR2 is YSYEKL in the germline V gene. The CDR3 region is CASSHPPGDSRDEQYF. The CDR3 DNA follows: TGCGCCAGCAGCCATCCACCGGGGGACAGCCGGGACGAGCAGTACTTC.

In its sample, this clonotype was seen many times. The chain has TRBV3-1 and TRBJ2-1; 10 bases agree with TRBD2. The V gene's germline CDR1 is LGHDT and CDR2 YNNKEL (reference sequence). This CDR3 contains 20 residues. Losses at the gene ends were 3 bases for V and 2 bases for J; bases not matched to a gene: 16. Here the CDR3 DNA reads TGTGCCAGCAGCCACCTCTTTGTAGGTAGCGGGAGGCCTACCTACAATGAGCAGTTCTTC. As protein: CASSHLFVGSGRPTYNEQFF.

V is TRBV14 and J is TRBJ1-2; D is undetermined. V was shortened by 4 bases and J by 3 bases, with 12 bases between the two germline ends. The V gene's germline CDR1 is SGHDN and CDR2 FVKESK. The length of the CDR3 is 14 residues. CDR3 nucleotide sequence: TGTGCCAGCAGCCGACGAGGGCATGACTATGGCTACACCTTC. Its translation: CASSRRGHDYGYTF.

Ten or more counts support this clonotype. V and J are TRBV5-1 and TRBJ1-1; D is unclear. Germline CDR1 and CDR2: SGHRS and YFSETQ. The CDR3 runs to 14 residues. V shed 1 base and J shed 1 base, with 8 bases lying between them. The CDR3 DNA is TGCGCCAGCAGCTTGACAGAAAGGAACACTGAAGCTTTCTTT. Protein sequence: CASSLTERNTEAFF.

This clonotype has ten or more counts. V is TRBV29-1 and J is TRBJ2-1, with 9 nucleotides matching TRBD1. V gave up 4 bases and J gave up 10 bases; unmatched junction bases: 2. The V gene's germline CDR1 is SQVTM and CDR2 ANQGSEA. The CDR3 covers 11 residues. The chain's CDR3 is CSVGTGAEQFF. The CDR3 bases are TGCAGCGTTGGGACAGGGGCAGAGCAGTTCTTC.

This clonotype was recorded at least ten times. The rearrangement links TRBV28 to TRBJ2-7, with D hard to call. The CDR3 is made up of 15 amino acids. Germline CDR1 is MDHEN and CDR2 is SYDVKM. The germline V and J ends were trimmed by 7 bases and 2 bases, with 18 bases remaining between them. CDR3 sequence reads: CASKQRSQRTYEQYF. CDR3 sequence (DNA): TGTGCCAGCAAGCAACGATCGCAGAGGACCTACGAGCAGTACTTC.

This clonotype was counted between two and nine times. This chain links TRBV3-1 with TRBJ2-1; D remains ambiguous. Trimming cost V 2 bases and J 8 bases, with 13 bases left between them. This CDR3 is built from 14 residues. CDR1 LGHDT and CDR2 YNNKEL come from the germline V gene (reference sequence). CDR3 protein: CASSQRSSSDEQFF. CDR3 coding DNA: TGTGCCAGCAGCCAAAGATCCTCGTCGGATGAGCAGTTCTTC.

This clonotype has ten or more counts. The rearrangement links TRBV27 to TRBJ2-1, with 9 positions matching TRBD1. From germline, CDR1 is MNHEY and CDR2 SMNVEV (reference sequence). The CDR3 has 17 amino acids. Trimming cost V 5 bases and J 1 base; bases outside gene matches: 9. The CDR3 DNA follows: TGTGCCAGCAGTCCCTGGACAGGGGATAAGTCCTACAATGAGCAGTTCTTC. Its translation is CASSPWTGDKSYNEQFF.

J is TRBJ1-2 and V is TRBV7-3; D unclear. CDR1 and CDR2 from the germline V gene are SGHTA and FQGTGA. Trimming cost V 5 bases and J 8 bases, with 15 bases left between them. The CDR3 consists of 13 residues. CDR3 nucleotide sequence: TGTGCCAGCAGCCTAGACGTGGGAAGGGGCTACACCTTC. This translates into CASSLDVGRGYTF.

This clonotype was detected a few times. The rearrangement links TRBV28 to TRBJ2-7; the D is unclear. Between the trimmed V and J ends, which lost 6 bases and 3 bases, there was a span of 18 bases. CDR1 and CDR2 (germline): MDHEN, SYDVKM. CDR3 size: 15 residues. The CDR3 loop is CASRSDAPPRYEQYF. The CDR3 region has the DNA TGTGCCAGCAGGTCGGACGCGCCACCCCGCTACGAGCAGTACTTC.

There are a few counts of this clonotype. The chain is built from TRBV6-1 and TRBJ1-2; 8 nucleotides agree with TRBD1. This CDR3 has 13 residues. Germline trimming cut 8 bases from V and 3 bases from J; bases unmatched to any gene: 5. CDR1 is MNHNS and CDR2 is SASEGT in the germline V gene. CDR3 in DNA: TGTGCCAGCGTCGGACAGGGCCACTATGGCTACACCTTC. Residues: CASVGQGHYGYTF.

The chain recombines TRBV7-9 with TRBJ2-7, with 10 bases aligning to TRBD2. Germline CDR1 reads SEHNR; CDR2 reads FQNEAQ (reference sequence). The CDR3 is 13 amino acids. Trimming at V came to 8 bases and at J to 7 bases, leaving 8 bases not matched to a gene. As DNA, the CDR3 is TGTGCCAGCGGATCTAGCGGGGGTGAAGAGCAGTACTTC. This gives the protein CASGSSGGEEQYF.

This clonotype showed up many times. V and J are TRBV7-3 and TRBJ2-7; D uncertain. Germline CDR1 reads SGHTA; CDR2 reads FQGTGA. The CDR3 consists of 12 residues. Deletions cut 2 bases from V and 6 bases from J, with 8 bases between. The chain's CDR3 is CASSLLETEQYF. The CDR3 nucleotides read TGTGCCAGCAGCTTACTGGAGACCGAGCAGTACTTC.

The chain combines TRBV5-5 with TRBJ2-2; D is uncertain. V lost 1 base to trimming and J lost 6 bases, with 10 bases between them. The germline gives CDR1 SGHKS, CDR2 YYEKEE (reference sequence). The CDR3 extends over 14 amino acids. CDR3 in amino acids: CASSLFDGPGELFF. The DNA for the CDR3 is TGTGCCAGCAGCTTGTTTGATGGCCCCGGGGAGCTGTTTTTT.

This clonotype was observed many times. This chain connects TRBV12-3 or TRBV12-4 to TRBJ1-2; 8 nucleotides align to TRBD1. Trimming removed 3 bases from V and 7 bases from J; junction bases left unmatched: 7. This CDR3 has 14 amino acids. CDR3 DNA: TGTGCCAGCAGTTTCGGGACAGGAGCAATTGGCTACACCTTC. This translates into CASSFGTGAIGYTF.

This clonotype was recorded a few times. This chain joins TRBV20-1 and TRBJ2-5, with 12 bases fitting TRBD2. CDR1 and CDR2 from the germline V gene are DFQATT and SNEGSKA (reference sequence). The CDR3 sequence is 17 residues long. V shed 4 bases and J 10 bases; nucleotides not matched to a gene: 19. Here the CDR3 DNA reads TGCAGTGCTATAAGACTAGCGGGAGTAAACTCTGGGGGGGTCCAGTACTTC. Translated, it gives CSAIRLAGVNSGGVQYF.

Many counts were recorded for this clonotype. CDR3 sequence: CASSLVRGVREINYGYTF. CDR3 DNA sequence: TGTGCCAGCAGCTTGGTGCGGGGTGTCAGAGAGATTAACTATGGCTACACCTTC. The rearrangement links TRBV5-5 to TRBJ1-2, with D hard to call. The germline CDR1 and CDR2 sequences are SGHKS and YYEKEE (reference sequence). The V end lost 0 bases, the J end lost 1 base, and 19 bases lay between the germline ends. CDR3 length: 18 amino acids.

The chain carries TRBV5-1 and TRBJ1-3; D gene ambiguous. Germline assignment: CDR1 SGHRS and CDR2 YFSETQ. Trimming removed 2 bases from V and 0 bases from J, with 12 bases in between. The CDR3 has 16 residues. CDR3 bases: TGCGCCAGCAGCTTCGATCCACTCAGCTCTGGAAACACCATATATTTT. As protein: CASSFDPLSSGNTIYF. Supplemented by reference TRBV5-1 and TRBJ1-3, the full variable domain reads KAGVTQTPRYLIKTRGQQVTLSCSPISGHRSVSWYQQTPGQGLQFLFEYFSETQRNKGNFPGRFSGRQFSNSRSEMNVSTLELGDSALYLCASSFDPLSSGNTIYFGEGSWLTVV.

This clonotype was recorded at least ten times. V gene TRBV18 combines with J gene TRBJ1-4; D is unclear. The V gene lost 3 bases and the J gene lost 8 bases, with 10 bases spanning the gap. This CDR3 contains 13 residues. Per the germline V gene, CDR1 is KGHSH and CDR2 is LQKENI. CDR3 in amino acids: CASSPTAGEKLFF. The CDR3 bases are TGTGCCAGCTCACCTACAGCCGGGGAAAAACTGTTTTTT.

In its sample, this clonotype was seen a few times. The rearrangement uses TRBV5-5 and TRBJ2-3; a weak D match, TRBD2 (5 bases). CDR3 size: 16 residues. CDR1 SGHKS and CDR2 YYEKEE come from the germline V gene (reference sequence). V gave up 0 bases and J gave up 2 bases, with 13 bases separating them. The CDR3 DNA sequence: TGTGCCAGCAGCTTGGGCTACGGGGAGACCACAGATACGCAGTATTTT. It codes for CASSLGYGETTDTQYF.